The 23 T cell receptor beta chains listed next were all sequenced from one sample in a study of shared clonotypes between healthy human individuals. TCRdb's copy holds only in-frame clones and misses some; the assay was immunoSEQ multiplex PCR. The sample lists under 2.5 million clones; under 95% were seen once. Source material: naive CD4+ T cells from PBMCs. Subset reported: CD45RA+ positively selected. These receptors all come from a man aged 18 to 30 in good health. Some clones in this sample may be carry-over from other donors' samples.

The chain is built from TRBV11-1 and TRBJ2-1; D is undetermined. Trimming took off 5 bases at V and 15 bases at J, with 20 bases between the two ends. From germline, CDR1 is SGHAT and CDR2 FQDESV (reference sequence). The CDR3 runs 13 residues. The CDR3 loop is CASSPTDGKDRFF. The CDR3 region has the DNA TGTGCCAGCAGCCCCACGGATGGGAAAGATCGGTTCTTC.

The chain links TRBV2 to TRBJ1-5; D is perhaps TRBD1 (5 bases). This CDR3 is 17 amino acids long. Germline V CDR1 and CDR2: SNHLY, FYNNEI. V lost 6 bases and J lost 0, with 18 bases in between. The CDR3 sequence: CASSVRDPFYSNQPQHF. The CDR3 region has the DNA TGTGCCAGCAGCGTCCGGGACCCTTTTTATAGCAATCAGCCCCAGCATTTT. Together with reference TRBV2 and TRBJ1-5, the CDR3 gives the full variable domain: EPEVTQTPSHQVTQMGQEVILRCVPISNHLYFYWYRQILGQKVEFLVSFYNNEISEKSEIFDDQFSVERPDGSNFTLKIRSTKLEDSAMYFCASSVRDPFYSNQPQHFGDGTRLSIL.

The V call is TRBV29-1, the J call TRBJ1-1, with unresolved D. This CDR3 is 13 amino acids long. Germline CDR1 SQVTM, CDR2 ANQGSEA. V was pared by 6 bases and J by 1 base, with 12 bases between. Written as DNA, the CDR3 is TGCAGCGTCGCCCCGGCAGCGAACACTGAAGCTTTCTTT. Its translation: CSVAPAANTEAFF. The complete variable domain, with remaining parts taken from reference TRBV29-1 and TRBJ1-1, reads SAVISQKPSRDICQRGTSLTIQCQVDSQVTMMFWYRQQPGQSLTLIATANQGSEATYESGFVIDKFPISRPNLTFSTLTVSNMSPEDSSIYLCSVAPAANTEAFFGQGTRLTVV.

The gene calls are TRBV2 and TRBJ2-1, with TRBD2 matching over 11 bases. The CDR3 runs to 14 residues. In germline, CDR1 is SNHLY, CDR2 FYNNEI. J lost 6 bases, V lost 10 bases, and 8 bases had no gene match. CDR3 protein: CATMLAGGGNEQFF. The CDR3, as DNA: TGTGCCACCATGTTAGCGGGAGGGGGCAATGAGCAGTTCTTC.

The chain joins TRBV4-2 to TRBJ2-3; a weak D match, TRBD1 (6 bases). Between the trimmed V and J ends, which lost 1 base and 6 bases, there was a span of 29 bases. The CDR3 length is 20 residues. The germline V gene encodes CDR1 LGHNA and CDR2 YNFKEQ. In DNA form, the CDR3 reads TGTGCCAGCAGCCAAGGTTTAGTTCCGGGGCTCTTGCAGGGGACGGATACGCAGTATTTT. It translates to CASSQGLVPGLLQGTDTQYF.

The chain employs TRBV25-1 and TRBJ2-1; D is unclear. There are 16 residues in the CDR3. V was cut by 1 base and J by 0 bases, with 10 bases left in between. CDR1 and CDR2 from the germline V gene are MGHDK and SYGVNS. CDR3 sequence (DNA): TGTGCCAGCAGTGAATCTCCGGCGCTCTCCTACAATGAGCAGTTCTTC. Its translation is CASSESPALSYNEQFF.

This chain uses TRBV5-1 with TRBJ2-2, with TRBD2 matching 10 bases. V was pared by 0 bases and J by 4 bases, with 9 bases of the junction left unmatched. The length of the CDR3 is 18 residues. CDR1 is SGHRS, CDR2 YFSETQ, per germline. The CDR3 nucleotides are TGCGCCAGCAGCTTGGCCGCTAGCGGGAGTGGAGGCACCGGGGAGCTGTTTTTT. This encodes CASSLAASGSGGTGELFF.

This clone has a single count. Different DNA sequences within this sample yield the same CDR3. The gene calls are TRBV7-2 and TRBJ2-5; maybe TRBD1 (6 bases). V was pared by 3 bases and J by 5 bases, with 10 bases between. The length of the CDR3 is 13 residues. Germline CDR1 and CDR2: SGHTA and FQGNSA. The chain's CDR3 is CASSFGGGETQYF. DNA of the CDR3: TGTGCCAGCAGCTTTGGGGGCGGGGAGACCCAGTACTTC.

The CDR3 here is CASSLDVREGLTFEQYF. The CDR3 nucleotides are TGTGCCAGCAGTTTAGATGTGCGGGAGGGCCTTACCTTCGAGCAGTACTTC. The rearrangement links TRBV28 to TRBJ2-7, with 9 bases identical to TRBD2. Germline V gives CDR1 MDHEN, CDR2 SYDVKM. The CDR3 extends over 17 amino acids. Trimming removed 2 bases from V and 6 bases from J; junction bases left unmatched: 14.

The V and J genes are TRBV20-1 and TRBJ2-1; D is unresolved. CDR1 and CDR2 from the germline V gene are DFQATT and SNEGSKA (reference sequence). The CDR3 is made up of 11 amino acids. V gave up 1 base and J gave up 7 bases, with 5 bases separating them. CDR3 region: CSARGVNEQFF. CDR3 nucleotides: TGCAGTGCTAGAGGTGTGAATGAGCAGTTCTTC.

Details on this clone: Other nucleotide sequences in the sample specify the same CDR3. The V gene is TRBV29-1, the J gene TRBJ2-1; D is perhaps TRBD1 or TRBD2 (6 bases each). This CDR3 contains 14 residues. Germline lookup yields CDR1 SQVTM and CDR2 ANQGSEA. Deletions cut 6 bases from V and 0 bases from J, with 12 bases between. DNA of the CDR3: TGCAGCGTGGGGGGCCAAAGCTCCTACAATGAGCAGTTCTTC. Translation gives CSVGGQSSYNEQFF.

This chain links TRBV5-4 with TRBJ1-2; D call uncertain. Germline CDR1 and CDR2: SGHNT and YYREEE (reference sequence). Trimming took off 0 bases at V and 2 bases at J, with 8 bases between the two ends. The CDR3 loop spans 14 amino acids. DNA for the CDR3: TGTGCCAGCAGCTTGGGTCGGCAGAACTATGGCTACACCTTC. This translates into CASSLGRQNYGYTF.

Of note for this clone: Other nucleotide sequences from this sample produce the same CDR3. In DNA form, the CDR3 reads TGTGCCAGCAGTTCTAGACAGGTCTACGAGCAGTACTTC. The encoded protein is CASSSRQVYEQYF. This chain uses TRBV28 with TRBJ2-7, with D perhaps matching TRBD1 (6 bases). The germline V and J ends were trimmed by 4 bases and 3 bases, with 10 bases remaining between them. CDR1 and CDR2 (germline): MDHEN, SYDVKM. CDR3 length: 13 residues.

J is TRBJ1-5 and V is TRBV19; 7 bases fit TRBD1. Trimming took 5 bases from V and 3 from J; bases not matched to a gene: 10. Germline loops: CDR1 LNHDA, CDR2 SQIVND (reference sequence). The CDR3 sequence is 16 residues long. CDR3 nucleotides: TGTGCCAGTAGTCCTTGGGAGGGGGCGAACAATCAGCCCCAGCATTTT. This encodes CASSPWEGANNQPQHF.

The chain links TRBV18 to TRBJ2-7; 7 positions match TRBD1. The CDR3 sequence is 15 residues long. Germline loops: CDR1 KGHSH, CDR2 LQKENI. V lost 4 bases to trimming and J lost 0 bases; unmatched junction nucleotides: 6. The CDR3 DNA is TGTGCCAGCTCACAGGGACAGTTAGCCTCCTACGAGCAGTACTTC. The encoded protein is CASSQGQLASYEQYF. The whole variable domain, filled in from reference TRBV18 and TRBJ2-7, reads NAGVMQNPRHLVRRRGQEARLRCSPMKGHSHVYWYRQLPEEGLKFMVYLQKENIIDESGMPKERFSAEFPKEGPSILRIQQVVRGDSAAYFCASSQGQLASYEQYFGPGTRLTVT.

The gene calls are TRBV14 and TRBJ2-2; tentative D call: TRBD2 (5 bases). Germline loops: CDR1 SGHDN, CDR2 FVKESK. Trimming took off 0 bases at V and 6 bases at J, with 17 bases between the two ends. The CDR3 extends over 17 amino acids. The CDR3 protein is CASSQEGRTSIAGELFF. Here the CDR3 DNA reads TGTGCCAGCAGCCAAGAAGGACGGACTTCGATAGCCGGGGAGCTGTTTTTT. Full variable domain (remainder filled in from reference TRBV14 and TRBJ2-2): EAGVTQFPSHSVIEKGQTVTLRCDPISGHDNLYWYRRVMGKEIKFLLHFVKESKQDESGMPNNRFLAERTGGTYSTLKVQPAELEDSGVYFCASSQEGRTSIAGELFFGEGSRLTVL.

The rearrangement links TRBV7-9 to TRBJ2-6; possible D gene TRBD1, 6 bases. V lost 0 bases to trimming and J lost 2 bases, with 8 bases between them. Germline values: CDR1 SEHNR, CDR2 FQNEAQ (reference sequence). The CDR3 runs to 16 residues. The CDR3 reads CASSLAYRAGANVLTF. For the CDR3, the DNA is TGTGCCAGCAGCTTAGCCTACAGGGCTGGGGCCAACGTCCTGACTTTC.

V gene TRBV27 combines with J gene TRBJ2-1; 8 bases are shared with TRBD2. The CDR3 is 15 amino acids. Germline-derived CDR1 and CDR2 are MNHEY and SMNVEV (reference sequence). Unmatched junction bases numbered 7, after V lost 4 bases and J lost 5 bases. The CDR3 DNA follows: TGTGCCAGCAGTTGGGGCGGGAGGCCAAACAATGAGCAGTTCTTC. Its translation is CASSWGGRPNNEQFF.

This rearrangement joins TRBV6-5 to TRBJ2-7, with a tentative D call TRBD1 (5 bases). CDR3 length equals 14 residues. V lost 6 bases and J 2 bases, leaving 14 bases between the germline ends. Germline V gene lookup returns CDR1 MNHEY and CDR2 SVGAGI. The CDR3 region has the DNA TGTGCCAGCAGGGCAGGGTTGTCTGCCTACGAGCAGTACTTC. It is translated as CASRAGLSAYEQYF.

Of note for this clone: At the DNA level, this CDR3 is encoded by other sequences in the same sample as well. This chain joins TRBV2 and TRBJ1-1, with D possibly matching TRBD1 (5 bases). From germline, CDR1 is SNHLY and CDR2 FYNNEI. There are 13 residues in the CDR3. Trimming took 3 bases from V and 1 from J, leaving 6 bases between them. The CDR3 protein is CASSEQGNTEAFF. CDR3 nucleotide sequence: TGTGCCAGCAGTGAGCAGGGGAACACTGAAGCTTTCTTT.

The chain combines TRBV5-1 with TRBJ2-5, with D possibly being TRBD1 (5 bases). Germline-derived CDR1 and CDR2 are SGHRS and YFSETQ. The V end lost 5 bases, the J end lost 5 bases, and 19 bases lay between the germline ends. The CDR3 is made up of 15 amino acids. In DNA, the CDR3 is TGCGCCAGCAGGCGCATATTCCAGGGATCGGAGACCCAGTACTTC. Translation: CASRRIFQGSETQYF.

V and J are TRBV29-1 and TRBJ2-1, with D possibly TRBD2 on 6 matching bases. Trimming removed 4 bases at V and 8 bases at J, with 15 bases between. Germline loops: CDR1 SQVTM, CDR2 ANQGSEA. The CDR3 consists of 13 residues. The CDR3 sequence is CSVAGLLIDEQFF. In DNA form, the CDR3 reads TGCAGCGTTGCCGGACTATTAATCGATGAGCAGTTCTTC.

The chain recombines TRBV6-6 with TRBJ2-2; D gene uncertain. This CDR3 contains 16 residues. CDR1 and CDR2 (germline): MNHNY, SVGAGI (reference sequence). V was clipped by 0 bases and J by 2 bases, with 10 bases between them. This CDR3 reads CASSYSLARNTGELFF. CDR3 nucleotide sequence: TGTGCCAGCAGTTACTCTCTGGCGAGAAACACCGGGGAGCTGTTTTTT.